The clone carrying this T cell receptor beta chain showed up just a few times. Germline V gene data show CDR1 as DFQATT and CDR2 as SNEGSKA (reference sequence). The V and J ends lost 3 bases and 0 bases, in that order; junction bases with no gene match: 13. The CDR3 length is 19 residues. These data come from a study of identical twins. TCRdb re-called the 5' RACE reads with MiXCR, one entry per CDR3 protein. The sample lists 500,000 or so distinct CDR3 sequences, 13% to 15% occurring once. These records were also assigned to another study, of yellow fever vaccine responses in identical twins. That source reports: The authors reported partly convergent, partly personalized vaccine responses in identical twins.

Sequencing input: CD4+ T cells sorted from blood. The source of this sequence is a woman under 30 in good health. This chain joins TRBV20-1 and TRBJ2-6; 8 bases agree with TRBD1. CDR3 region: CSARTGQGNQFSGANVLTF. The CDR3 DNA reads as TGCAGTGCTAGGACCGGACAGGGAAACCAATTCTCTGGGGCCAACGTCCTGACTTTC.